This TCR beta chain stems from a study of blood T cells in healthy people across ages. Overall study findings and caveats: In older individuals, TCR beta diversity per million T cells was lower, falling roughly linearly with age. The study found TCR beta diversity correlated strongly with naive T cell percentage.

Remarks on this clonotype: Its cognate antigen is unknown.

Through a sample-barcoded 5' primer and a J-beta primer mix, a second PCR was run for roughly 7 to 12 cycles. One entry per CDR3 protein, called by TCRdb with MiXCR from the 5' RACE reads. The data hold roughly 2 million distinct CDR3 sequences, with about 50% observed a single time. The source is a woman aged 40 to 50 in good health. The sequencing sample was made of blood.

CDR3 amino acids: CASSLRGGTRANVLTF. Written as DNA, the CDR3 is TGTGCCAGCAGCTTAAGGGGCGGGACGAGGGCCAACGTCCTGACTTTC. The genes are TRBV7-2 and TRBJ2-6; weak D call: TRBD2 (6 bases). V was shortened by 2 bases and J by 5 bases, with 13 bases between the two germline ends. CDR1 is SGHTA and CDR2 is FQGNSA in the germline V gene. The CDR3 length is 16 residues.